Below, 3 T cell receptor beta chains from the same sample are listed, as sequenced in a study of T cell responses to AZD1222 COVID-19 vaccine. Using immunoSEQ multiplex PCR, the repertoire was profiled, and TCRdb retains in-frame clones only, with some absent. Here the sample spans about 120,000 clones, roughly 85% being singletons. The source material was peripheral blood, sampled on day 0 of AZD1222 vaccination. These receptors were obtained from an adult in good health.

The rearrangement links TRBV21-1 to TRBJ2-1; the table's D call of TRBD2 was not tested on the DNA. TRBV21-1 is a listed pseudogene. This CDR3 has 20 amino acids. The CDR3 DNA reads as TGTGCCAGCAGCAAAGGGGATAGCGGGAGGGCCAATATTTCCTACAATGAGCAGTTCTTC. It is translated as CASSKGDSGRANISYNEQFF.

The chain combines TRBV28 with TRBJ1-6; 9 positions match TRBD1. Germline loops: CDR1 MDHEN, CDR2 SYDVKM. The trim removed 5 bases at V and 5 bases at J, leaving 7 bases unmatched. The CDR3 spans 16 residues. The CDR3 DNA sequence: TGTGCCAGCAGTGACCTCCGGACAGGGGATAATTCACCCCTCCACTTT. Its protein product is CASSDLRTGDNSPLHF.

The V call is TRBV7-2, the J call TRBJ2-3; 14 positions match TRBD2. CDR3 length: 18 residues. Unmatched junction bases numbered 9, after V lost 4 bases and J lost 3 bases. Germline CDR1 SGHTA, CDR2 FQGNSA. CDR3 coding DNA: TGTGCCAGCAGCTGGGATCCAAGGACTAGCGGGAGGACAGATACGCAGTATTTT. Translating gives CASSWDPRTSGRTDTQYF. The full variable domain, rest sourced from reference TRBV7-2 and TRBJ2-3, is GAGVSQSPSNKVTEKGKDVELRCDPISGHTALYWYRQSLGQGLEFLIYFQGNSAPDKSGLPSDRFSAERTGGSVSTLTIQRTQQEDSAVYLCASSWDPRTSGRTDTQYFGPGTRLTVL.